The T cell receptor beta chain under discussion was sequenced for a study of post-analysis software for immune sequencing data. Whole-study findings and limits: Controls showed lower frequencies than patients for several TRBV segments, and TRBV5-6, TRBV5-1 and TRBV20-1 were among these. People with multiple sclerosis had a significantly lower normalized Chao1 diversity than controls did.

Prepared libraries of TCR beta cDNA carried unique molecular identifiers. Each batch of 1 to 10 million T cells produced hundreds of thousands of cDNA molecules. TCRdb reprocessed the PCR reads via MiXCR and lists one record per CDR3 protein. This sample yields roughly 800,000 distinct CDR3 sequences, of which about 50% are seen a single time; approximately 4.4% belongs to the top ten. On this clonotype: Its matching antigen is unknown.

The J segment lost 10 bases and the V segment lost 4 bases, leaving 7 bases of the junction unmatched. Germline V gene data show CDR1 as ENHRY and CDR2 as SYGVKD. This CDR3 spans 13 amino acids. The rearrangement links TRBV10-3 to TRBJ2-7; 10 bases are shared with TRBD2. The sequencing sample was made of blood. The clonotype was recovered from a girl under 18 with multiple sclerosis. CDR3 DNA sequence: TGTGCCATCAGTGGTGAAGGACTAGCGGAACAGTACTTC. Protein: CAISGEGLAEQYF.